The clone carrying this T cell receptor beta chain was recorded a few times. None of the patients had undergone any treatment ahead of thyroid surgery. This record belongs to a study of metastatic and nonmetastatic thyroid tumors. The V gene's germline CDR1 is MDHEN and CDR2 SYDVKM. CDR3 length equals 14 residues. Trimming took off 6 bases at V and 3 bases at J, with 15 bases between the two ends. MiXCR re-clonotyped the PCR reads for TCRdb. Of about 24,000 clones listed, under 25% are singletons. The sample was blood. The gene calls are TRBV28 and TRBJ2-7; a weak D match, TRBD1 (6 bases). This TCR was sampled from a male donor with papillary thyroid cancer or a benign thyroid nodule (not recorded which). Some clones in this sample may be carry-over from other donors' samples. This chain's CDR3 is CASSTTGPDYEQYF. As DNA, the CDR3 is TGTGCCAGCAGCACGACAGGTCCTGACTACGAGCAGTACTTC.